The count of the clone carrying this T cell receptor beta chain is one. Germline V gene lookup returns CDR1 SGHDT and CDR2 YYEEEE. Trimming took off 3 bases at V and 2 bases at J, with 23 bases between the two ends. The CDR3 totals 18 residues. This sample stems from a study of OX40 agonist ivuxolimab in advanced cancers. With baseline, cycle 4 day 1, and cycle 7 day 1 as timepoints, blood was sampled. Measured with immunoSEQ multiplex PCR; TCRdb has only the in-frame clones, and not every one. This sample carries 20,000 to 30,000 clones, approximately 79% of them seen once, and the ten largest clones take around 13%.

Specimen: CD4+ or CD8+ T cells sorted from blood, collected in a trial of the OX40 agonist ivuxolimab. This chain links TRBV5-6 with TRBJ1-1; D is undetermined. This sequence was found in an adult with an advanced solid tumor such as melanoma, head and neck, liver or kidney cancer. CDR3 sequence: CASSSYLADGRSNTEAFF. CDR3 bases: TGTGCCAGCAGCTCTTACCTGGCAGACGGTAGGAGTAACACTGAAGCTTTCTTT.